A single sample is the source of the 27 T cell receptor beta chains below, sequenced in a study of regulatory T cells in long-lasting Graves disease (dated by TCRdb to about 2021). This specimen's time point label, interpreted: newly diagnosed GD, antithyroid drugs for less than 3 months. For both TCR sequencing and RNA sequencing, RNA was extracted from PBMCs in TRIzol. The library relied on multiplex PCR. Sequenced on an Illumina HiSeq 4000. To build TCR beta libraries, CDR3 regions were amplified by Arm-PCR using iRepertoire HTBI primers. TCRdb trimmed public reads at Q25 via fastp, called clones via MiXCR and kept in-frame beta chains. Every distinct CDR3 protein forms one entry, paired with its most common genes and DNA. Here the sample has hundreds of thousands of distinct CDR3 sequences; 13% occur a single time. The ten largest account for roughly a tenth of the sample. These data also formed part of another study, on T cells in Graves' hyperthyroidism and ophthalmopathy.

The sample consisted of peripheral blood mononuclear cells (PBMCs), taken at new diagnosis, from a patient treated with antithyroid drugs. The receptor set was obtained from a man under 40 with Graves disease. Donor details come from another sample of the same person, matched by shared clones.

This chain uses TRBV28 with TRBJ2-1; D gene unclear. From germline, CDR1 is MDHEN and CDR2 SYDVKM. CDR3 length equals 13 residues. V lost 1 base and J 3 bases, leaving 4 bases between the germline ends. The DNA of the CDR3 is TGTGCCAGCAGTTTATCCCACTACAATGAGCAGTTCTTC. Its protein is CASSLSHYNEQFF.

This clonotype has only a few counts. The J gene is TRBJ2-6, the V gene TRBV12-3 or TRBV12-4, with TRBD2 as a possible D gene (5 bases). Deletions cut 4 bases from V and 2 bases from J, with 21 bases between. The CDR3 runs 19 residues. The CDR3: CASSYLKRGSRPGANVLTF. The CDR3 DNA is TGTGCCAGCAGTTACCTGAAACGAGGGAGCCGTCCTGGGGCCAACGTCCTGACTTTC.

This clonotype turned up a few times. The V and J genes are TRBV20-1 and TRBJ2-3, with TRBD2 identical over 8 bases. This CDR3 contains 14 residues. Germline values: CDR1 DFQATT, CDR2 SNEGSKA (reference sequence). The ends lost 6 bases at V and 2 bases at J; junction bases unmatched: 7. The CDR3 sequence: CSAITGLATDTQYF. DNA of the CDR3: TGCAGTGCAATCACAGGACTAGCCACAGATACGCAGTATTTT.

The table lists this clonotype with a few counts. The CDR3 loop reads CASSPRTSGNIPDTQYF. The CDR3 DNA reads as TGTGCCAGTAGTCCCAGAACTAGCGGGAATATTCCAGATACGCAGTATTTT. The genes are TRBV19 and TRBJ2-3; TRBD2 aligns across 10 bases. Germline CDR1 reads LNHDA; CDR2 reads SQIVND (reference sequence). V lost 5 bases, J lost 4 bases, and 12 bases stayed unmatched. The CDR3 covers 17 residues.

The table lists this clonotype with many counts. This sequence joins TRBV20-1 and TRBJ2-3; perhaps TRBD2 as D (6 bases). The germline CDR1 and CDR2 sequences are DFQATT and SNEGSKA (reference sequence). V lost 5 bases to trimming and J lost 0 bases, with 15 bases between them. The CDR3 has 15 residues. The CDR3 spells CSAARSGTSTDTQYF. DNA of the CDR3: TGCAGTGCTGCGAGATCCGGGACTAGCACAGATACGCAGTATTTT.

Concerning this clonotype itself: Only one base separates this from a far larger clonotype, so it likely reflects a read error. J is TRBJ2-1 and V is TRBV11-3, with D perhaps TRBD2 (5 bases). The J call could be wrong; TRBJ2-5 is a better fit for the DNA end. CDR1 and CDR2 (germline): SGHNT, YENEEA. The CDR3 is 13 residues long. The CDR3 spells CASSEGGTGTQYF. The CDR3 DNA is TGTGCCAGCTCAGAGGGTGGAACGGGGACCCAGTACTTC.

Comment on this clonotype: Germline is not matched at one junction end, which may reflect a read error. The chain recombines TRBV27 with TRBJ1-6; D remains ambiguous. Germline V gene data show CDR1 as MNHEY and CDR2 as SMNVEV (reference sequence). CDR3 size: 15 residues. This CDR3 reads CTSKGGGTHNSPLHF. The CDR3 DNA reads TGTACCAGCAAAGGAGGTGGTACCCATAATTCACCCCTCCACTTT.

This rearrangement joins TRBV20-1 to TRBJ2-6; no reliable D call. Germline CDR1 and CDR2: DFQATT and SNEGSKA (reference sequence). Deletions cut 5 bases from V and 1 base from J, with 6 bases between. The CDR3 has 13 amino acids. This chain's CDR3 is CSAYKSGANVLTF. The DNA for the CDR3 is TGCAGTGCTTATAAATCTGGGGCCAACGTCCTGACTTTC.

This clonotype has ten or more counts. V gene TRBV2 combines with J gene TRBJ2-7, with D possibly TRBD2 on 6 matching bases. Trimming pared 6 bases from V and 3 bases from J, leaving 9 bases between. Germline assignment: CDR1 SNHLY and CDR2 FYNNEI. The CDR3 length is 12 residues. CDR3 amino acids: CASREGYYEQYF. The CDR3 DNA follows: TGTGCCAGCAGGGAGGGATACTACGAGCAGTACTTC.

This rearrangement joins TRBV6-2 or TRBV6-3 to TRBJ2-7; D is unresolved. CDR3 length: 14 residues. V was clipped by 2 bases and J by 6 bases, with 14 bases between them. In germline, CDR1 is MNHEY, CDR2 SVGEGT. The CDR3 nucleotides are TGTGCCAGCAGTTACAATGCTGATATTAGCGAGCAGTACTTC. Amino acid sequence: CASSYNADISEQYF.

J is TRBJ2-5 and V is TRBV30; 7 nucleotides agree with TRBD1. J lost 4 bases, V lost 4 bases, and 15 bases had no gene match. The V gene's germline CDR1 is GTSNPN and CDR2 SVGIG (reference sequence). The CDR3 length is 16 residues. The CDR3 spells CAWNPPGTVDPETQYF. CDR3 in DNA: TGTGCCTGGAACCCCCCCGGGACAGTTGATCCAGAGACCCAGTACTTC.

Regarding this clonotype: No conserved phenylalanine or tryptophan ends this CDR3, so it is likely a read error. This chain joins TRBV18 and TRBJ2-7; 10 bases match TRBD2. The germline CDR1 and CDR2 sequences are KGHSH and LQKENI. The junction had 4 bases not matched to a gene; V was cut back by 3 bases and J by 2 bases. The CDR3 sequence is 15 residues long. The CDR3 nucleotides are TGTGCCAGCTCACCCGGTAGCGGGGGGCCCTACGAGCAGTACCTC. The encoded protein is CASSPGSGGPYEQYL.

This clonotype was recorded at least ten times. The rearrangement joins TRBV12-5 to TRBJ2-1, with 11 bases lining up with TRBD2. Germline V gene data show CDR1 as LGHNT and CDR2 as FRNRAP. The CDR3 spans 15 residues. Trimming at V came to 6 bases and at J to 8 bases, leaving 9 bases not matched to a gene. The CDR3 DNA is TGTGCTAGTGGAACAACTAGCGGGAGCGGCGATGAGCAGTTCTTC. Translated, it gives CASGTTSGSGDEQFF.

This clonotype was seen many times. The rearrangement uses TRBV29-1 and TRBJ1-1; no reliable D call. V gave up 0 bases and J gave up 4 bases, with 12 bases separating them. Germline lookup yields CDR1 SQVTM and CDR2 ANQGSEA. The CDR3 runs 14 residues. CDR3 loop: CSVEDGRMRTEAFF. The CDR3 DNA sequence: TGCAGCGTTGAAGATGGGCGGATGCGCACTGAAGCTTTCTTT.

This clonotype appeared many times. The chain joins TRBV12-3 or TRBV12-4 to TRBJ1-6; D is unclear. This CDR3 has 13 residues. The V end was cut by 0 bases, the J end by 14 bases, with 11 bases between. The CDR3 sequence is CASSLADRPALHF. CDR3 coding DNA: TGTGCCAGCAGTTTAGCTGACCGACCTGCCCTCCACTTT.

The chain links TRBV4-2 to TRBJ2-2, with TRBD2 matching over 10 bases. The ends lost 0 bases at V and 2 bases at J; junction bases unmatched: 6. Germline CDR1 reads LGHNA; CDR2 reads YNFKEQ. The length of the CDR3 is 18 residues. The CDR3 is CASSQDLASGRNTGELFF. In DNA, the CDR3 is TGTGCCAGCAGCCAAGATTTGGCTAGCGGGAGAAACACCGGGGAGCTGTTTTTT.

In its sample, this clonotype was seen many times. The gene calls are TRBV2 and TRBJ2-3; D remains ambiguous. The CDR3 runs to 15 residues. The germline gives CDR1 SNHLY, CDR2 FYNNEI. Trimming took off 3 bases at V and 0 bases at J, with 10 bases between the two ends. The CDR3 reads CASSDSAASTDTQYF. The CDR3 DNA is TGTGCCAGCAGTGACTCCGCGGCTAGCACAGATACGCAGTATTTT.

This clonotype appeared many times. This chain uses TRBV12-3 or TRBV12-4 with TRBJ2-1; TRBD2 agrees at 10 bases. CDR3 size: 14 residues. The junction had 2 bases not matched to a gene; V was cut back by 5 bases and J by 4 bases. CDR3 bases: TGTGCCAGCAGTACTAGCGGGGATTACAATGAGCAGTTCTTC. Translating it yields CASSTSGDYNEQFF.

This clonotype was detected many times. The chain uses TRBV20-1 and TRBJ2-2, with a possible D match to TRBD2 (6 bases). V was trimmed by 6 bases and J by 2 bases, leaving 10 bases between them. Germline CDR1 reads DFQATT; CDR2 reads SNEGSKA (reference sequence). There are 13 residues in the CDR3. The CDR3 sequence is CSARESNTGELFF. Written as DNA, the CDR3 is TGCAGTGCCCGGGAGAGCAACACCGGGGAGCTGTTTTTT.

This clonotype came up many times. The chain couples TRBV29-1 to TRBJ2-4, with 8 positions matching TRBD1. The CDR3 length is 18 residues. Trimming removed 4 bases from V and 1 base from J; junction bases left unmatched: 15. Germline values: CDR1 SQVTM, CDR2 ANQGSEA. CDR3 loop: CSVGGGRGRLEAKNIQYF. CDR3 nucleotide sequence: TGCAGCGTTGGTGGCGGCAGGGGGCGACTTGAGGCCAAAAACATTCAGTACTTC.

This CDR3 reads CATSRDLGQSGYTF. CDR3 nucleotides: TGTGCCACCAGCAGGGATCTGGGCCAGAGTGGCTACACCTTC. The rearrangement links TRBV15 to TRBJ1-2; unclear D gene. CDR3 length: 14 amino acids. The V end lost 3 bases, the J end lost 7 bases, and 15 bases lay between the germline ends. The V gene's germline CDR1 is LNHNV and CDR2 YYDKDF (reference sequence).

In its sample, this clonotype was seen many times. The V gene is TRBV12-3 or TRBV12-4, the J gene TRBJ2-7, with 12 bases identical to TRBD2. The CDR3 runs to 15 residues. The V and J ends lost 5 bases and 2 bases, in that order; junction bases with no gene match: 4. CDR3 nucleotides: TGTGCCAGCAGTCATAGACTAGCGGGGGCCTACGAGCAGTACTTC. It codes for CASSHRLAGAYEQYF.

This clonotype was seen at least ten times. The CDR3 nucleotides are TGTGCCAGCCAGCCGACTTCATACCAAGAGACCCAGTACTTC. Translating it yields CASQPTSYQETQYF. The chain couples TRBV2 to TRBJ2-5; D remains unclear. The CDR3 is 14 residues long. Trimming took off 8 bases at V and 0 bases at J, with 13 bases between the two ends. Germline V lookup: CDR1 SNHLY, CDR2 FYNNEI.

J is TRBJ1-4 and V is TRBV12-3 or TRBV12-4; D call uncertain. This CDR3 spans 16 amino acids. V lost 1 base to trimming and J lost 4 bases, with 13 bases between them. CDR3 amino acids: CASSLGGSRSNEKLFF. CDR3 sequence (DNA): TGTGCCAGCAGTTTAGGAGGGAGTCGCAGTAATGAAAAACTGTTTTTT.

At least ten counts were recorded for this clonotype. This chain connects TRBV7-9 to TRBJ2-7; 12 nucleotides match TRBD2. J lost 1 base, V lost 5 bases, and 9 bases had no gene match. Per the germline V gene, CDR1 is SEHNR and CDR2 is FQNEAQ (reference sequence). This CDR3 comprises 17 residues. CDR3 protein: CASSPRLAGEGSYEQYF. The DNA of the CDR3 is TGTGCCAGCAGCCCGAGACTAGCGGGAGAGGGATCCTACGAGCAGTACTTC.

This clonotype was detected many times. V is TRBV7-8 and J is TRBJ2-5; D is unclear. The germline gives CDR1 SGHVS, CDR2 FQNEAQ. V lost 8 bases and J 0 bases, leaving 13 bases between the germline ends. The CDR3 totals 14 residues. Written as DNA, the CDR3 is TGTGCCAGCTCCCCAGTGAGCAACCAAGAGACCCAGTACTTC. This translates into CASSPVSNQETQYF.

This clonotype has ten or more counts. The CDR3, as DNA: TGTGCCAGCTCAAAGGGACAGGGGGCTGGCAATGAGCAGTTCTTC. It encodes CASSKGQGAGNEQFF. The genes are TRBV18 and TRBJ2-1; 12 nucleotides align to TRBD1. J lost 6 bases, V lost 5 bases, and 5 bases had no gene match. CDR1 and CDR2 (germline): KGHSH, LQKENI. CDR3 size: 15 residues.